This T cell receptor beta chain derives from a study of CD8 T cells in ankylosing spondylitis. One entry per CDR3 protein results from TCRdb running MiXCR on the 5' RACE reads. Among some 240,000 distinct CDR3 sequences listed, about 24% were seen once. The TCR originated in a male donor with ankylosing spondylitis or in good health (not recorded which). The sample comprised blood, either unsorted or a sorted T cell fraction (not recorded which).

In nucleotides, the CDR3 is TGTGCCAGCAGCGTAGCTGGGACAGGATCCGGGGAGCTGTTTTTT. This encodes CASSVAGTGSGELFF. The J gene is TRBJ2-2, the V gene TRBV9, with TRBD1 identical over 8 bases. Germline CDR1 SGDLS, CDR2 YYNGEE. The CDR3 sequence is 15 residues long. The V and J ends lost 0 bases and 6 bases, in that order; junction bases with no gene match: 4. Filled out from reference TRBV9 and TRBJ2-2, the complete variable domain reads DSGVTQTPKHLITATGQRVTLRCSPRSGDLSVYWYQQSLDQGLQFLIQYYNGEERAKGNILERFSAQQFPDLHSELNLSSLELGDSALYFCASSVAGTGSGELFFGEGSRLTVL.